A selection of T cell receptor beta chains follows, all from one sample in a study of blood T cell repertoires in COVID-19. Sequenced by immunoSEQ multiplex PCR; TCRdb stores in-frame clones only, minus some. The table lists some 310,000 clones, roughly 90% of them singletons, with less than 3.5% in the top ten. The sequenced sample was peripheral blood. The origin of the receptors is a woman aged 30 to 39 with COVID-19, enrolled during active disease. CDR3s leave out the opening cysteine and the closing phenylalanine or tryptophan. A row's size may be missing; if present it is once, few, many or a size class.

CDR3	V	J	size
ASSLVRAGGLEQY	TRBV7-9	TRBJ2-7	-
ASSPGGGNYGYT	TRBV11-2	TRBJ1-2	-
ASSPWTGGNYGYT	TRBV27	TRBJ1-2	few
AWSAHWDREGAALH	TRBV30	TRBJ1-6	-
SVDGVYTEAF	TRBV29-1	TRBJ1-1	-
ASSPEGTVYGYT	TRBV9	TRBJ1-2	-
ASSDLPGLITYEQY	TRBV6-1	TRBJ2-7	-
ASSYSTSGSTDTQY	TRBV6-5	TRBJ2-3	-
ASSSGGEQY	TRBV7-9	TRBJ2-7	-
ASCSGGTDTQY	TRBV28	TRBJ2-3	few
ASSEDGDNEQF	TRBV4-1	TRBJ2-1	-
ASSSQVGNTIY	TRBV27	TRBJ1-3	-
ASSSSGPGFYEQY	TRBV7-9	TRBJ2-7	-
ASSAPTSGAYEQY	TRBV19	TRBJ2-7	-
AWTTGTDSGNTIY	TRBV30	TRBJ1-3	-
ASAETASSYEQY	TRBV5-4	TRBJ2-7	once
ASSQGASTQY	TRBV3-1/TRBV3-2	TRBJ2-3	-
ASSQGARGSYEQY	TRBV3-1/TRBV3-2	TRBJ2-7	-
ASSQAQGAYEQY	TRBV3-1/TRBV3-2	TRBJ2-7	-
SVEGSGNTGELF	TRBV29-1	TRBJ2-2	-
ASSPAAGTGRGGGYT	TRBV25-1	TRBJ1-2	-
ASSRLAGRTTQY	TRBV3-1/TRBV3-2	TRBJ2-3	-
ASSTGLAGGNTDTQY	TRBV5-1	TRBJ2-3	-
ASSFTHRGGTEAF	TRBV7-6	TRBJ1-1	-
ASSQEDGTPFNEQF	TRBV23-1	TRBJ2-1	few
ASSLRYGEQY	TRBV7-2	TRBJ2-7	-
AWSVRTGSYSNQPQH	TRBV30	TRBJ1-5	once
ASRKPGQVAGGEAF	TRBV19	TRBJ1-1	-
ASSVLQGSEAF	TRBV9	TRBJ1-1	few
ASSHRGGGNQPQH	TRBV19	TRBJ1-5	-
AWSKERYYEQY	TRBV30	TRBJ2-7	-
ATSRDQGPQETQY	TRBV15	TRBJ2-5	-
ASSKLRTSGSHFSYNEQF	TRBV21-1	TRBJ2-1	-
AIRIADNTGELF	TRBV10-3	TRBJ2-2	-
ASSRGTADTQY	TRBV6-5	TRBJ2-3	-
AISPGQGSYT	TRBV10-3	TRBJ1-2	-
ASMGSNSPLH	TRBV6-5	TRBJ1-6	-
ASSVRVAGGTGANVLT	TRBV9	TRBJ2-6	-
ATQNTGSTSTDTQY	TRBV27	TRBJ2-3	-
ASSPTGEGGEKLF	TRBV4-1	TRBJ1-4	once
ASSLQGLSGNTIY	TRBV27	TRBJ1-3	once
AWSIQGVNTEAF	TRBV30	TRBJ1-1	-
ASSSSLSGQPQH	TRBV28	TRBJ1-5	once
ATSDSKGEIVPGELF	TRBV24-1	TRBJ2-2	-
ASSLAGTSAVYEQY	TRBV5-6	TRBJ2-7	-
ASSVGLAGAQQY	TRBV9	TRBJ2-7	once
ASSATGRAGAKNIQY	TRBV5-4	TRBJ2-4	-
ASSLGNSYEQY	TRBV12-3/TRBV12-4	TRBJ2-7	-